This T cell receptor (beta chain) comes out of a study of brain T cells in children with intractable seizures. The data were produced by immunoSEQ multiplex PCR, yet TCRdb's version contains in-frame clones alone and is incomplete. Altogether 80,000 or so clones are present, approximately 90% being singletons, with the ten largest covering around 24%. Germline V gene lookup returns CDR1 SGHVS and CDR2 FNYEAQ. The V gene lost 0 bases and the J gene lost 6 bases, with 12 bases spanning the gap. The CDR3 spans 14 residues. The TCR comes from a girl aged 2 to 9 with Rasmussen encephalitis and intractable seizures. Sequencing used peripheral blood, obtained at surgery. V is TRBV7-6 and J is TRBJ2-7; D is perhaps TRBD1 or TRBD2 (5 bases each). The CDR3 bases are TGTGCCAGCAGCTTAGCGGTGGGGGTCGGCGAGCAGTACTTC. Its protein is CASSLAVGVGEQYF.